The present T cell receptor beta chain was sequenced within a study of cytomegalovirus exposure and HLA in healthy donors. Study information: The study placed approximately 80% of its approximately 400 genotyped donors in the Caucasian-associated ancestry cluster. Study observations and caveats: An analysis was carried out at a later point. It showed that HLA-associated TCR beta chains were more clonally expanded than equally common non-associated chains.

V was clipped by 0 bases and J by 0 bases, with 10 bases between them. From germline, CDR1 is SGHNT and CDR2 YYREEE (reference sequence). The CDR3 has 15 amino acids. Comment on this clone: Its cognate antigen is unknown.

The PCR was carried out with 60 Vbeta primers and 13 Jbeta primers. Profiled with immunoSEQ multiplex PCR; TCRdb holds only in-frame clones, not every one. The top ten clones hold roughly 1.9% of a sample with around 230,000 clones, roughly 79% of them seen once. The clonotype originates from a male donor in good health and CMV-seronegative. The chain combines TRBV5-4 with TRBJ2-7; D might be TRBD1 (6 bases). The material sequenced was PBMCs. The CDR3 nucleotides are TGTGCCAGCAGCTTGGGGCAGGGGTACTCCTACGAGCAGTACTTC. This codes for CASSLGQGYSYEQYF.